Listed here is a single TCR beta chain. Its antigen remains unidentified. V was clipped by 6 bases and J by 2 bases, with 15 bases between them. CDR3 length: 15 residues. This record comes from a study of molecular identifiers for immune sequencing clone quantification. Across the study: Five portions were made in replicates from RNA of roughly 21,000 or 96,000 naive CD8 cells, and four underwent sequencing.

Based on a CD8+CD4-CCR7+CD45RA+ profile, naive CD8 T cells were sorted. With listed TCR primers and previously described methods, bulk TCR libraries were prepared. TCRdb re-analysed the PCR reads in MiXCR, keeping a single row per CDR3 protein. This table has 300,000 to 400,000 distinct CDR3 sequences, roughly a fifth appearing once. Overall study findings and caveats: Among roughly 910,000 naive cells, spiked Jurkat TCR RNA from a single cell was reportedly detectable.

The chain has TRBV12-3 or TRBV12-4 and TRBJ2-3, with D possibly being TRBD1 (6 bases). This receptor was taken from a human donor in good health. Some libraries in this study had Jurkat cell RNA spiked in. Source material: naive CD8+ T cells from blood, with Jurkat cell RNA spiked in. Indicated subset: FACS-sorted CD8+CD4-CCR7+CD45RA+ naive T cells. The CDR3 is CASSQITGHTDTQYF. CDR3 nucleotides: TGTGCCAGCAGCCAGATCACAGGGCACACAGATACGCAGTATTTT.